This T cell receptor beta chain was captured in a study of T cell repertoires in cytomegalovirus infection. Across the whole study: Selection of CMV epitopes for the study included recently identified HLA-C-restricted and well-studied HLA-B-restricted ones. Public TCR beta signatures marked donors with CMV infection and the matching HLA.

TCRdb re-called the reads through MiXCR, storing one row per CDR3 protein. The sample includes some 120,000 distinct CDR3 sequences, 32% of them seen just once. Looked up from germline, CDR1 is SGHTA and CDR2 is FQGNSA. V gave up 7 bases and J gave up 8 bases, with 17 bases separating them. The CDR3 consists of 14 residues. The study's findings and limits: Carriage of CMV together with the relevant HLA was identifiable through cumulative public TCR beta family frequency.

This clonotype was seen repeatedly, ten times or more. Its antigen is not identified. This clonotype was sampled from a human donor in good health (CMV status not recorded). Some clones in this sample may be carry-over from other donors' samples. The V call is TRBV7-2, the J call TRBJ1-4; no clear D. This specimen was CD8+ T cells from cultured PBMCs, taken from culture after CMV antigen stimulation. The CDR3 DNA reads TGTGCCAGCAAGGTGGATGGTCGACCGGAAAAACTGTTTTTT. Its translation is CASKVDGRPEKLFF. Variable domain in full (rest from reference TRBV7-2 and TRBJ1-4): GAGVSQSPSNKVTEKGKDVELRCDPISGHTALYWYRQSLGQGLEFLIYFQGNSAPDKSGLPSDRFSAERTGGSVSTLTIQRTQQEDSAVYLCASKVDGRPEKLFFGSGTQLSVL.